The 26 T cell receptor beta chains reported below all come from one sample, sequenced in a study of T cell responses to AZD1222 COVID-19 vaccine. Clones were sequenced by immunoSEQ multiplex PCR, and TCRdb holds only the in-frame ones, with some missing. The table includes approximately 150,000 clones, approximately 91% detected once. The sequencing used peripheral blood, collected on day 0 of AZD1222 vaccination. The receptor source for this set is an adult in good health.

The genes are TRBV11-1 and TRBJ1-3, with TRBD1 as a possible D gene (5 bases). The CDR3 sequence is 15 residues long. Looked up from germline, CDR1 is SGHAT and CDR2 is FQDESV (reference sequence). V lost 3 bases, J lost 0 bases, and 9 bases lay in between. The CDR3 DNA sequence: TGTGCCAGCAGCTTGCGGGACTCCTCTGGAAACACCATATATTTT. As protein: CASSLRDSSGNTIYF.

The V gene is TRBV6-5, the J gene TRBJ2-3, with 10 bases that match TRBD1. The CDR3 covers 15 residues. Trimming at V came to 6 bases and at J to 6 bases, leaving 9 bases not matched to a gene. Germline CDR1 and CDR2: MNHEY and SVGAGI. Written as DNA, the CDR3 is TGTGCCAGCAGGGCGACAGGGGGCGCCGGGGATACGCAGTATTTT. Translating gives CASRATGGAGDTQYF.

This chain's CDR3 is CATSSSRTSTDTQYF. The CDR3 nucleotides are TGTGCCACCAGCAGTTCTAGGACTAGCACAGATACGCAGTATTTT. The J gene is TRBJ2-3, the V gene TRBV15; D possibly corresponds to TRBD2 (5 bases). V lost 3 bases and J 0 bases, leaving 10 bases between the germline ends. The CDR3 runs to 15 residues. CDR1 is LNHNV, CDR2 YYDKDF, per germline (reference sequence).

The chain joins TRBV28 to TRBJ1-4, with D hard to call. Trimming cost V 4 bases and J 6 bases, with 15 bases left between them. The germline gives CDR1 MDHEN, CDR2 SYDVKM. There are 15 residues in the CDR3. The CDR3 DNA reads TGTGCCAGCAGTTCCCCCGAGGGAAGGGATGAAAAACTGTTTTTT. Translation gives CASSSPEGRDEKLFF.

The chain uses TRBV7-8 and TRBJ1-5; TRBD1 aligns across 8 bases. V was clipped by 5 bases and J by 1 base; unmatched bases: 7. There are 16 residues in the CDR3. Germline CDR1 reads SGHVS; CDR2 reads FQNEAQ. DNA for the CDR3: TGTGCCAGCAGCGAACGCCGGGACAGGAGCAATCAGCCCCAGCATTTT. Residues: CASSERRDRSNQPQHF.

This chain uses TRBV11-2 with TRBJ1-3; the match to TRBD1 covers 8 bases. CDR1 and CDR2 from the germline V gene are SGHAT and FQNNGV. This CDR3 comprises 14 residues. J lost 4 bases, V lost 5 bases, and 4 bases had no gene match. The CDR3 loop reads CASSPGDRGNTIYF. CDR3 bases: TGTGCCAGCAGCCCGGGGGACAGGGGAAACACCATATATTTT. Supplemented by reference TRBV11-2 and TRBJ1-3, the full variable domain reads EAGVAQSPRYKIIEKRQSVAFWCNPISGHATLYWYQQILGQGPKLLIQFQNNGVVDDSQLPKDRFSAERLKGVDSTLKIQPAKLEDSAVYLCASSPGDRGNTIYFGEGSWLTVV.

The rearrangement links TRBV9 to TRBJ2-1, with D perhaps being TRBD1 or TRBD2 (6 bases each). V lost 0 bases and J 5 bases, leaving 9 bases between the germline ends. The CDR3 loop spans 14 amino acids. Germline V CDR1 and CDR2: SGDLS, YYNGEE. CDR3 residues: CASSVDGGDNEQFF. CDR3 nucleotides: TGTGCCAGCAGCGTAGACGGGGGCGACAATGAGCAGTTCTTC.

V and J are TRBV7-3 and TRBJ1-2, with a weak D call TRBD1 (6 bases). The CDR3 length is 13 residues. Germline V gene lookup returns CDR1 SGHTA and CDR2 FQGTGA. V was clipped by 5 bases and J by 6 bases, with 13 bases between them. The CDR3 nucleotides read TGTGCCAGCAGCCCGATGGGGGCAAATGGCTACACCTTC. It is translated as CASSPMGANGYTF.

This clone was picked up one time. The chain has TRBV6-5 and TRBJ2-1, with 7 bases fitting TRBD1. Trimming removed 7 bases from V and 10 bases from J; junction bases left unmatched: 4. This CDR3 has 11 residues. The germline gives CDR1 MNHEY, CDR2 SVGAGI. CDR3 region: CASTRDREQFF. CDR3 in DNA: TGTGCCAGCACCAGGGACAGAGAGCAGTTCTTC.

The J gene is TRBJ1-1, the V gene TRBV7-9, with D unclear. Deletions cut 5 bases from V and 4 bases from J, with 14 bases between. CDR1 is SEHNR and CDR2 is FQNEAQ in the germline V gene (reference sequence). The CDR3 loop spans 14 amino acids. CDR3 loop: CASSNKDRGTEAFF. In DNA, the CDR3 is TGTGCCAGCAGCAATAAAGATCGTGGCACTGAAGCTTTCTTT.

The rearrangement uses TRBV19 and TRBJ2-2; 9 nucleotides align to TRBD1. The CDR3 length is 17 residues. Trimming removed 5 bases from V and 5 bases from J; junction bases left unmatched: 12. CDR1 is LNHDA, CDR2 SQIVND, per germline (reference sequence). Written as DNA, the CDR3 is TGTGCCAGTAGTCCTTATGTCGGGACAGGGAGAACCGGGGAGCTGTTTTTT. This codes for CASSPYVGTGRTGELFF.

The chain joins TRBV20-1 to TRBJ1-5; D is possibly TRBD1 (5 bases). CDR1 and CDR2 (germline): DFQATT, SNEGSKA (reference sequence). Trimming removed 3 bases from V and 6 bases from J, with 15 bases in between. CDR3 length equals 14 residues. The CDR3 spells CSASIGGEGQPQHF. The CDR3 DNA sequence: TGCAGTGCTAGTATAGGAGGGGAGGGTCAGCCCCAGCATTTT.

This clone occurred once. V usage is TRBV7-2 and J usage is TRBJ2-7; D is tentatively TRBD1 or TRBD2 (6 bases each). The CDR3 sequence is 14 residues long. From germline, CDR1 is SGHTA and CDR2 FQGNSA. Trimming pared 5 bases from V and 3 bases from J, leaving 14 bases between. The CDR3 bases are TGTGCCAGCAGCCTTAGCGGACAGAGCTACGAGCAGTACTTC. Translating gives CASSLSGQSYEQYF. The full variable domain, completed using reference TRBV7-2 and TRBJ2-7, is GAGVSQSPSNKVTEKGKDVELRCDPISGHTALYWYRQSLGQGLEFLIYFQGNSAPDKSGLPSDRFSAERTGGSVSTLTIQRTQQEDSAVYLCASSLSGQSYEQYFGPGTRLTVT.

The CDR3 here is CASSYGDSLREAFF. The CDR3 nucleotides are TGTGCCAGCAGTTACGGCGACAGCTTACGGGAAGCTTTCTTT. The chain links TRBV28 to TRBJ1-1; D may be TRBD1 (5 bases). The V end was cut by 4 bases, the J end by 8 bases, with 17 bases between. The CDR3 is 14 residues long. Germline lookup yields CDR1 MDHEN and CDR2 SYDVKM. Supplemented by reference TRBV28 and TRBJ1-1, the full variable domain reads DVKVTQSSRYLVKRTGEKVFLECVQDMDHENMFWYRQDPGLGLRLIYFSYDVKMKEKGDIPEGYSVSREKKERFSLILESASTNQTSMYLCASSYGDSLREAFFGQGTRLTVV.

The table lists this clone with a count of one. This chain links TRBV10-2 with TRBJ1-6, with a possible D match to TRBD1 (6 bases). Germline loops: CDR1 WSHSY, CDR2 SAAADI. The ends were cut back, 3 bases at V and 10 bases at J, with 10 bases in the middle. The CDR3 covers 13 residues. This CDR3 reads CASSDRGISPLHF. CDR3 bases: TGCGCCAGCAGTGATAGGGGGATCTCACCCCTCCACTTT.

The chain uses TRBV7-9 and TRBJ1-1; D remains unclear. The CDR3 is made up of 13 amino acids. The V gene's germline CDR1 is SEHNR and CDR2 FQNEAQ (reference sequence). V shed 1 base and J shed 4 bases, with 7 bases lying between them. The CDR3 here is CASSLEAATEAFF. The CDR3 DNA follows: TGTGCCAGCAGCTTAGAGGCGGCCACTGAAGCTTTCTTT. The full variable domain, in which reference TRBV7-9 and TRBJ1-1 provide the parts outside the CDR3, is DTGVSQNPRHKITKRGQNVTFRCDPISEHNRLYWYRQTLGQGPEFLTYFQNEAQLEKSRLLSDRFSAERPKGSFSTLEIQRTEQGDSAMYLCASSLEAATEAFFGQGTRLTVV.

This clone was seen only once. V usage is TRBV4-1 and J usage is TRBJ2-4; 7 bases are a match to TRBD2. V was clipped by 2 bases and J by 6 bases; unmatched bases: 10. CDR3 size: 16 residues. From germline, CDR1 is MGHRA and CDR2 YSYEKL. The CDR3 region has the DNA TGCGCCAGCAGCCAACCCACCCGGGAGGTCGGAAACATTCAGTACTTC. Protein: CASSQPTREVGNIQYF.

The V and J genes are TRBV11-2 and TRBJ2-7; D uncertain. CDR3 size: 12 residues. In germline, CDR1 is SGHAT, CDR2 FQNNGV. The V end was cut by 2 bases, the J end by 6 bases, with 8 bases between. The DNA of the CDR3 is TGTGCCAGCAGCTTATGGTCCGGCGAGCAGTACTTC. Translated, it gives CASSLWSGEQYF. Supplemented by reference TRBV11-2 and TRBJ2-7, the full variable domain reads EAGVAQSPRYKIIEKRQSVAFWCNPISGHATLYWYQQILGQGPKLLIQFQNNGVVDDSQLPKDRFSAERLKGVDSTLKIQPAKLEDSAVYLCASSLWSGEQYFGPGTRLTVT.

This clone has more than one count but fewer than ten. This chain joins TRBV11-2 and TRBJ2-5, with D possibly TRBD1 on 6 matching bases. V shed 5 bases and J shed 5 bases, with 12 bases lying between them. The germline CDR1 and CDR2 sequences are SGHAT and FQNNGV. This CDR3 comprises 13 residues. CDR3 sequence: CASSPTGWETQYF. The CDR3 DNA follows: TGTGCCAGCAGCCCGACAGGCTGGGAGACCCAGTACTTC.

V usage is TRBV6-5 and J usage is TRBJ2-2, with 7 bases lining up with TRBD2. CDR1 is MNHEY, CDR2 SVGAGI, per germline. The J segment lost 6 bases and the V segment lost 2 bases, leaving 6 bases of the junction unmatched. This CDR3 region has 15 residues. The CDR3 nucleotides read TGTGCCAGCAGTTACGTGGCTAGCGGTTCCGGGGAGCTGTTTTTT. Translation: CASSYVASGSGELFF.

The chain joins TRBV5-1 to TRBJ1-2; D gene uncertain. The germline V gene encodes CDR1 SGHRS and CDR2 YFSETQ. V lost 7 bases to trimming and J lost 3 bases, with 7 bases between them. The length of the CDR3 is 11 residues. CDR3 in amino acids: CASGTDYGYTF. Here the CDR3 DNA reads TGCGCCAGCGGTACTGACTATGGCTACACCTTC.

V usage is TRBV5-4 and J usage is TRBJ2-7; D not certain. Germline V lookup: CDR1 SGHNT, CDR2 YYREEE (reference sequence). CDR3 size: 11 residues. The germline V and J ends were trimmed by 4 bases and 6 bases, with 8 bases remaining between them. CDR3 nucleotide sequence: TGTGCCAGCAGCAATCTGCGCGAGCAGTACTTC. Translated: CASSNLREQYF.

The rearrangement links TRBV30 to TRBJ1-2, with unresolved D. This CDR3 has 14 residues. CDR1 is GTSNPN, CDR2 SVGIG, per germline (reference sequence). V dropped 0 bases and J dropped 6 bases, with 14 bases sitting between them. The DNA for the CDR3 is TGTGCCTGGAGTGTGAGGGAGAAGGTCCATGGCTACACCTTC. It is translated as CAWSVREKVHGYTF. The complete variable domain, with remaining parts taken from reference TRBV30 and TRBJ1-2, reads SQTIHQWPATLVQPVGSPLSLECTVEGTSNPNLYWYRQAAGRGLQLLFYSVGIGQISSEVPQNLSASRPQDRQFILSSKKLLLSDSGFYLCAWSVREKVHGYTFGSGTRLTVV.

This sequence joins TRBV27 and TRBJ1-1; 9 bases are a match to TRBD1. J gave up 1 base and V 0 bases, and 3 bases lay outside the gene matches. From germline, CDR1 is MNHEY and CDR2 SMNVEV (reference sequence). The CDR3 length is 16 residues. The chain's CDR3 is CASSLSGTGRNTEAFF. In DNA, the CDR3 is TGTGCCAGCAGTTTATCCGGGACAGGGAGGAACACTGAAGCTTTCTTT.

This clone was seen only a few times. The chain employs TRBV28 and TRBJ1-4; D might be TRBD1 (5 bases). The germline V gene has CDR1 MDHEN and CDR2 SYDVKM. The CDR3 loop spans 15 amino acids. Deletions cut 6 bases from V and 6 bases from J, with 17 bases between. The chain's CDR3 is CASRVEGGGYEKLFF. Written as DNA, the CDR3 is TGTGCCAGCAGAGTAGAGGGCGGGGGTTATGAAAAACTGTTTTTT.

This rearrangement joins TRBV6-2 or TRBV6-3 to TRBJ1-3; D is ambiguous. This CDR3 spans 15 amino acids. V was cut by 3 bases and J by 0 bases, with 9 bases left in between. CDR1 MNHEY and CDR2 SVGEGT come from the germline V gene. This chain's CDR3 is CASSYGIFSGNTIYF. CDR3 nucleotide sequence: TGTGCCAGCAGTTATGGGATCTTCTCTGGAAACACCATATATTTT.